Below are 26 T cell receptor beta chains sequenced from a single sample in a study of blood T cell repertoires in COVID-19. Sequencing was performed with immunoSEQ multiplex PCR; in TCRdb, only in-frame clones are kept and a portion is missing. This sample has almost 350,000 clones, with roughly 90% found just once. Material for sequencing was PBMCs or T cells enriched from blood (not recorded which). The origin of the receptors is a woman under 40 who had been exposed to COVID-19.

The V gene is TRBV2, the J gene TRBJ1-2; 8 bases are shared with TRBD1. The V segment lost 6 bases and the J segment 5 bases; nucleotides outside the gene matches: 11. The CDR3 runs to 15 residues. CDR1 SNHLY and CDR2 FYNNEI come from the germline V gene. This CDR3 is CASRAQGQDFYGYTF. The CDR3 region has the DNA TGTGCCAGCAGGGCGCAGGGACAGGACTTTTATGGCTACACCTTC. The full variable domain, rest sourced from reference TRBV2 and TRBJ1-2, is EPEVTQTPSHQVTQMGQEVILRCVPISNHLYFYWYRQILGQKVEFLVSFYNNEISEKSEIFDDQFSVERPDGSNFTLKIRSTKLEDSAMYFCASRAQGQDFYGYTFGSGTRLTVV.

This CDR3 is CATRTGGAETQYF. The CDR3 nucleotides are TGTGCCACCCGGACAGGGGGCGCAGAGACCCAGTACTTC. This chain uses TRBV19 with TRBJ2-5, with 11 nucleotides matching TRBD1. After removal of 10 bases from V and 4 bases from J, the junction contained 5 bases not matched to a gene. CDR1 and CDR2 (germline): LNHDA, SQIVND (reference sequence). This CDR3 region has 13 residues.

The genes are TRBV19 and TRBJ1-5, with D perhaps TRBD1 (6 bases). Germline CDR1 is LNHDA and CDR2 is SQIVND (reference sequence). V was pared by 4 bases and J by 4 bases, with 20 bases between. This CDR3 region has 17 residues. The CDR3 DNA sequence: TGTGCCAGTAGTAGACGCCGGGACAATCCAGGGAATCAGCCCCAGCATTTT. Amino acid sequence: CASSRRRDNPGNQPQHF.

J is TRBJ1-1 and V is TRBV3-1 (or the pseudogene TRBV3-2), with D possibly matching TRBD1 (5 bases). The CDR3 totals 15 residues. V gave up 4 bases and J gave up 4 bases, with 16 bases separating them. CDR1 and CDR2 (germline): LGHDT, YNNKEL (reference sequence). The CDR3 sequence is CASSPTTASGTEAFF. The CDR3 DNA follows: TGTGCCAGCAGCCCGACGACAGCCTCGGGCACTGAAGCTTTCTTT.

The rearrangement links TRBV12-3 or TRBV12-4 to TRBJ2-7; 7 nucleotides line up with TRBD1. This CDR3 contains 13 residues. The J segment lost 7 bases and the V segment lost 2 bases, leaving 5 bases of the junction unmatched. The CDR3 reads CASSLIGGGEQYF. CDR3 coding DNA: TGTGCCAGCAGTTTAATAGGGGGCGGGGAGCAGTACTTC.

This rearrangement joins TRBV11-2 to TRBJ2-1, with 12 bases aligning to TRBD1. V was pared by 1 base and J by 10 bases, with 5 bases of the junction left unmatched. The V gene's germline CDR1 is SGHAT and CDR2 FQNNGV. CDR3 length: 15 residues. The CDR3 nucleotides are TGTGCCAGCAGCTTAGTTGGGACAGGGGGCCGGGAGCAGTTCTTC. This encodes CASSLVGTGGREQFF.

This chain uses TRBV30 with TRBJ1-1, with D perhaps matching TRBD1 (6 bases). Germline V gene sequence: CDR1 GTSNPN, CDR2 SVGIG (reference sequence). The CDR3 contains 14 residues. V lost 2 bases, J lost 5 bases, and 15 bases lay in between. This CDR3 reads CAWSLAIQGTEAFF. For the CDR3, the DNA is TGTGCCTGGAGTCTCGCCATCCAGGGGACTGAAGCTTTCTTT.

The chain joins TRBV27 to TRBJ1-2; TRBD1 might be the D (5 bases). V dropped 1 base and J dropped 5 bases, with 11 bases sitting between them. Germline CDR1 MNHEY, CDR2 SMNVEV (reference sequence). This CDR3 contains 14 residues. CDR3: CASSLYGGEYGYTF. The CDR3 coding sequence is TGTGCCAGCAGTTTATATGGAGGGGAATATGGCTACACCTTC.

The V and J genes are TRBV5-8 and TRBJ2-2; 7 nucleotides match TRBD2. This CDR3 spans 15 amino acids. Unmatched junction bases numbered 0, after V lost 0 bases and J lost 1 base. CDR1 and CDR2 (germline): SGHTS, YDEGEE. The CDR3 loop is CASSLVAGNTGELFF. As DNA, the CDR3 is TGTGCCAGCAGCTTGGTAGCGGGGAACACCGGGGAGCTGTTTTTT.

This chain links TRBV7-9 with TRBJ2-1; D not resolved. V lost 5 bases, J lost 4 bases, and 9 bases lay in between. The CDR3 spans 13 residues. Per the germline V gene, CDR1 is SEHNR and CDR2 is FQNEAQ (reference sequence). The CDR3 DNA reads as TGTGCCAGCAGCCCTACTCAATACAATGAGCAGTTCTTC. It encodes CASSPTQYNEQFF.

In DNA form, the CDR3 reads TGTGCCAGCAGTTCTAAGACTAGCGGCGCCTACAATGAGCAGTTCTTC. Translation gives CASSSKTSGAYNEQFF. The rearrangement joins TRBV5-4 to TRBJ2-1, with 9 bases that match TRBD2. CDR3 length: 16 residues. Germline values: CDR1 SGHNT, CDR2 YYREEE (reference sequence). V was clipped by 5 bases and J by 2 bases; unmatched bases: 8.

The chain's CDR3 is CASLLAGTDTQYF. As DNA, the CDR3 is TGTGCCTCCCTGCTAGCTGGTACAGATACGCAGTATTTT. V and J are TRBV11-2 and TRBJ2-3, with D possibly matching TRBD2 (5 bases). Germline assignment: CDR1 SGHAT and CDR2 FQNNGV. There are 13 residues in the CDR3. V was trimmed by 11 bases and J by 3 bases, leaving 15 bases between them.

The V call is TRBV28, the J call TRBJ1-2; D possibly corresponds to TRBD1 (6 bases). V lost 10 bases to trimming and J lost 8 bases, with 14 bases between them. The germline CDR1 and CDR2 sequences are MDHEN and SYDVKM. CDR3 length: 11 amino acids. This CDR3 reads CAIQGVVGYTF. The CDR3 DNA reads TGTGCCATACAGGGAGTTGTAGGCTACACCTTC.

The V and J genes are TRBV7-3 and TRBJ1-3; possible D gene TRBD1, 5 bases. The CDR3 runs to 15 residues. Germline CDR1 SGHTA, CDR2 FQGTGA. V was clipped by 2 bases and J by 0 bases, with 8 bases between them. CDR3 in DNA: TGTGCCAGCAGCTTAGGCGGGGGCTCTGGAAACACCATATATTTT. Its translation is CASSLGGGSGNTIYF.

The chain employs TRBV3-1 (or the pseudogene TRBV3-2) and TRBJ2-1; TRBD2 might be the D (5 bases). V was clipped by 2 bases and J by 6 bases, with 20 bases between them. CDR1 and CDR2 from the germline V gene are LGHDT and YNNKEL (reference sequence). The CDR3 is made up of 17 amino acids. DNA of the CDR3: TGTGCCAGCAGCCAACCTCGTTGGCCGGGAACGGGCAATGAGCAGTTCTTC. Its protein product is CASSQPRWPGTGNEQFF.

This clone has just a few counts. The V and J genes are TRBV3-1 (or the pseudogene TRBV3-2) and TRBJ1-5, with a tentative D call TRBD1 (6 bases). Germline V gene lookup returns CDR1 LGHDT and CDR2 YNNKEL (reference sequence). The CDR3 covers 15 residues. V was shortened by 1 base and J by 4 bases, with 11 bases between the two germline ends. The CDR3 DNA sequence: TGTGCCAGCAGCCAAGTTGCAGGGGCTAATCAGCCCCAGCATTTT. Protein: CASSQVAGANQPQHF.

Regarding this clone: This CDR3 is also generated by other DNA sequences in the sample. V gene TRBV7-9 combines with J gene TRBJ1-2; 9 bases agree with TRBD1. The J segment lost 2 bases and the V segment lost 3 bases, leaving 1 base of the junction unmatched. Germline V CDR1 and CDR2: SEHNR, FQNEAQ (reference sequence). This CDR3 comprises 14 residues. The CDR3 loop is CASSFGQGNYGYTF. CDR3 DNA sequence: TGTGCCAGCAGCTTTGGACAGGGGAACTATGGCTACACCTTC.

The chain couples TRBV7-8 to TRBJ2-3, with D maybe TRBD2 (6 bases). The V gene's germline CDR1 is SGHVS and CDR2 FQNEAQ. V shed 5 bases and J shed 2 bases, with 29 bases lying between them. The CDR3 runs 20 residues. The CDR3 spells CASSPPPGLNPLFLTDTQYF. The DNA of the CDR3 is TGTGCCAGCAGCCCCCCCCCGGGACTTAACCCCCTCTTCCTCACAGATACGCAGTATTTT. Variable domain in full (rest from reference TRBV7-8 and TRBJ2-3): GAGVSQSPRYKVAKRGQDVALRCDPISGHVSLFWYQQALGQGPEFLTYFQNEAQLDKSGLPSDRFFAERPEGSVSTLKIQRTQQEDSAVYLCASSPPPGLNPLFLTDTQYFGPGTRLTVL.

In the case of this clone: Sequence at one end of the junction differs from germline and may be a read error. The V and J genes are TRBV27 and TRBJ2-1; TRBD2 matches at 9 bases. This CDR3 comprises 14 residues. Germline V gene lookup returns CDR1 MNHEY and CDR2 SMNVEV (reference sequence). DNA for the CDR3: TGTGCCAGCAGTTTAACGGCGGGAGGGCCGAATACGGTCTTC. As protein: CASSLTAGGPNTVF.

Only a few counts were recorded for this clone. The chain employs TRBV30 and TRBJ1-5; D remains ambiguous. This CDR3 contains 13 residues. CDR1 GTSNPN and CDR2 SVGIG come from the germline V gene (reference sequence). The V end was cut by 2 bases, the J end by 3 bases, with 8 bases between. CDR3 nucleotides: TGTGCCTGGAGTTCCGTCCCCAATCAGCCCCAGCATTTT. Its translation is CAWSSVPNQPQHF.

This clone was seen a single time. This chain connects TRBV5-1 to TRBJ2-2; 10 nucleotides line up with TRBD2. CDR1 SGHRS and CDR2 YFSETQ come from the germline V gene. The trim removed 3 bases at V and 4 bases at J, leaving 6 bases unmatched. The CDR3 length is 16 residues. CDR3 bases: TGCGCCAGCAGCTCTAGCGGGAGTTGGGGCACCGGGGAGCTGTTTTTT. Translated, it gives CASSSSGSWGTGELFF. The whole variable domain, remainder taken from reference TRBV5-1 and TRBJ2-2, is KAGVTQTPRYLIKTRGQQVTLSCSPISGHRSVSWYQQTPGQGLQFLFEYFSETQRNKGNFPGRFSGRQFSNSRSEMNVSTLELGDSALYLCASSSSGSWGTGELFFGEGSRLTVL.

This clone was observed a single time. The rearrangement links TRBV25-1 to TRBJ2-7; no firm D call. Germline-derived CDR1 and CDR2 are MGHDK and SYGVNS. The CDR3 is made up of 13 amino acids. The germline V and J ends were trimmed by 0 bases and 3 bases, with 6 bases remaining between them. The CDR3 DNA follows: TGTGCCAGCAGTGAATATAACGGCTACGAGCAGTACTTC. Its protein is CASSEYNGYEQYF.

This chain links TRBV7-3 with TRBJ1-1; D not certain. CDR1 SGHTA and CDR2 FQGTGA come from the germline V gene. The CDR3 extends over 13 amino acids. V gave up 4 bases and J gave up 7 bases, with 13 bases separating them. The CDR3 DNA follows: TGTGCCAGCAGCTCCCGACAAGAGAGTGAAGCTTTCTTT. It translates to CASSSRQESEAFF.

The chain carries TRBV10-1 and TRBJ2-1; D perhaps matches TRBD2 (5 bases). Germline CDR1 reads WNHNN; CDR2 reads SYGVQD (reference sequence). Trimming took 0 bases from V and 6 from J, leaving 9 bases between them. CDR3 length: 14 amino acids. The CDR3 DNA sequence: TGCGCCAGCAGTGAGTCAGAGCGGAGCAATGAGCAGTTCTTC. Translation gives CASSESERSNEQFF.

The J gene is TRBJ2-7, the V gene TRBV10-2, with TRBD1 matching 8 bases. After removal of 6 bases from V and 5 bases from J, the junction contained 9 bases not matched to a gene. From germline, CDR1 is WSHSY and CDR2 SAAADI. The CDR3 spans 14 residues. CDR3 nucleotides: TGCGCCAGCAGAACCGGGACAGGCAGTGACGAGCAGTACTTC. Its protein product is CASRTGTGSDEQYF.

This clone was observed a single time. V gene TRBV11-2 combines with J gene TRBJ2-7; 10 bases agree with TRBD2. This CDR3 is built from 16 residues. Trimming removed 0 bases from V and 7 bases from J; junction bases left unmatched: 9. Germline assignment: CDR1 SGHAT and CDR2 FQNNGV. The chain's CDR3 is CASSLEVLAGVPEQYF. The DNA of the CDR3 is TGTGCCAGCAGCTTAGAAGTGCTAGCGGGAGTCCCAGAGCAGTACTTC. The whole variable domain, remainder taken from reference TRBV11-2 and TRBJ2-7, is EAGVAQSPRYKIIEKRQSVAFWCNPISGHATLYWYQQILGQGPKLLIQFQNNGVVDDSQLPKDRFSAERLKGVDSTLKIQPAKLEDSAVYLCASSLEVLAGVPEQYFGPGTRLTVT.